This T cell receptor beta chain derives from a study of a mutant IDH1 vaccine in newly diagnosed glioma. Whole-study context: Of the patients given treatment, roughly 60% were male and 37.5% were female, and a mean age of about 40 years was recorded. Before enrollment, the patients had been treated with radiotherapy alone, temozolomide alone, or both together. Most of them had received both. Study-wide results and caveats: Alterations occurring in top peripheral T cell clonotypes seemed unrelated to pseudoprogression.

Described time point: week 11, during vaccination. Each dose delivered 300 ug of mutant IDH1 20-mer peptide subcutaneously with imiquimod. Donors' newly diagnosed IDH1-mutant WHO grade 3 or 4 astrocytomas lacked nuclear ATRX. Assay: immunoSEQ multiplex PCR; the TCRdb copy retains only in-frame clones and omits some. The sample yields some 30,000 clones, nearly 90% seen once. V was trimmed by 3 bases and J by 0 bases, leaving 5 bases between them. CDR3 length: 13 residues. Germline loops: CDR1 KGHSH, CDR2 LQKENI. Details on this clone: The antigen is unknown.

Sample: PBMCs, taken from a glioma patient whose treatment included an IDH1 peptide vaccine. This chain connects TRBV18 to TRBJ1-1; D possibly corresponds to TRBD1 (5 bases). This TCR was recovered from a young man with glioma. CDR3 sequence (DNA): TGTGCCAGCTCACCGGACATGAACACTGAAGCTTTCTTT. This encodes CASSPDMNTEAFF.